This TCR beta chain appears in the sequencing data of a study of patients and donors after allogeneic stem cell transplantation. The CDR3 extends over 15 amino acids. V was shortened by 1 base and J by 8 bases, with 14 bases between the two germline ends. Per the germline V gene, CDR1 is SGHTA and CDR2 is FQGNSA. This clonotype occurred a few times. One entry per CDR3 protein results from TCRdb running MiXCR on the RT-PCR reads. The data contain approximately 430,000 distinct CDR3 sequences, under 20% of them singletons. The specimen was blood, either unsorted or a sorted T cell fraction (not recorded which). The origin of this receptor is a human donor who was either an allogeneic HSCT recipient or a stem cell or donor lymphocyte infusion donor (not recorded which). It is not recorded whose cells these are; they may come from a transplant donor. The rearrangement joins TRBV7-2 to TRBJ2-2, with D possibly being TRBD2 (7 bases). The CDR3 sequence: CASSLEGGALGELFF. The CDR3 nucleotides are TGTGCCAGCAGCTTAGAGGGGGGGGCCCTAGGGGAGCTGTTTTTT.